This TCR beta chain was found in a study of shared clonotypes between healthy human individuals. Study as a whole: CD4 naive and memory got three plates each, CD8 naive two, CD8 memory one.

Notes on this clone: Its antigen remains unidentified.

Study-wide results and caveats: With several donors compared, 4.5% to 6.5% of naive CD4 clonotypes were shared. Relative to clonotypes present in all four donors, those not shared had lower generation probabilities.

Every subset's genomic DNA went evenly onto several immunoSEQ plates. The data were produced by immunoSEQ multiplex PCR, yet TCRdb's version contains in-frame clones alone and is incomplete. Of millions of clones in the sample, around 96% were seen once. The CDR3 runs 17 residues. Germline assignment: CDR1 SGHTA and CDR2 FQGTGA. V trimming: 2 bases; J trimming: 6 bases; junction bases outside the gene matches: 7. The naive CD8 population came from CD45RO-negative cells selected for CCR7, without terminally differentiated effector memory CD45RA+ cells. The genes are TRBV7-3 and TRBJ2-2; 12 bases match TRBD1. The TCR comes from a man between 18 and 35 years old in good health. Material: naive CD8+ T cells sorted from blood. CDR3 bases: TGTGCCAGCAGCTTACTCCCGGGACAGGGGGCGCCCGGGGAGCTGTTTTTT. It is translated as CASSLLPGQGAPGELFF.